A selection of T cell receptor beta chains follows, all from one sample in a study of cytomegalovirus exposure and HLA in healthy donors. This table comes from immunoSEQ multiplex PCR, and its TCRdb copy is limited to in-frame clones, with some not included. The data show around 180,000 clones, around 82% seen once. Sequencing used PBMCs. These receptors were collected from a man in his sixties in good health and CMV-seronegative. Each CDR3 is given with its conserved first and last residue. D genes are given only for firm matches. The size of a clone is reported for some rows only, either as once, few or many, or as a class for expanded clones.

V gene	D gene	J gene	clone size	CDR3 protein	CDR3 DNA
TRBV11-2	TRBD2	TRBJ2-7	-	CASSPTPSGQGEQYF	TGTGCCAGCAGCCCCACCCCTAGCGGGCAAGGCGAGCAGTACTTC
TRBV9	-	TRBJ2-3	-	CASSRSEGVFMEQYF	TGTGCCAGCAGCCGATCGGAAGGGGTATTCATGGAGCAGTATTTT
TRBV30	TRBD1	TRBJ2-7	-	CAWQLGQGGTMQYF	TGTGCCTGGCAACTGGGACAGGGAGGGACCATGCAGTACTTC
TRBV29-1	-	TRBJ2-5	-	CSVDPGETQYF	TGCAGCGTTGACCCGGGAGAGACCCAGTACTTC
TRBV10-1	-	TRBJ2-3	-	CASSPRGDTQYF	TGCGCCAGTTCACCCAGGGGAGATACGCAGTATTTT
TRBV11-2	-	TRBJ1-1	few	CASSFVYRTEAFF	TGTGCCAGCAGCTTCGTTTATCGGACTGAAGCTTTCTTT
TRBV10-3	-	TRBJ1-6	-	CAISGSDSYNSPLHF	TGTGCCATCAGTGGTAGTGACAGCTATAATTCACCCCTCCACTTT
TRBV5-1	TRBD2	TRBJ2-1	-	CASSPQRGGPNEQFF	TGCGCCAGCAGCCCCCAGCGGGGGGGGCCCAATGAGCAGTTCTTC
TRBV11-2	-	TRBJ1-4	-	CASSLRLGGRANEKLFF	TGTGCCAGCAGCTTGCGGCTGGGGGGAAGAGCTAATGAAAAACTGTTTTTT
TRBV10-1	TRBD1	TRBJ2-5	-	CASSPGQNQETQYF	TGCGCCAGCAGTCCGGGACAGAATCAAGAGACCCAGTACTTC
TRBV4-2	TRBD1	TRBJ1-2	-	CASSLQGYAESGYTF	TGTGCCAGCAGCCTACAGGGGTACGCAGAAAGTGGCTACACCTTC
TRBV4-1	-	TRBJ1-5	-	CASSQGGVDNQPQHF	TGCGCCAGCAGCCAAGGGGGGGTTGACAATCAGCCCCAGCATTTT
TRBV5-6	-	TRBJ1-1	-	CASSLGGSAFQGTEAFF	TGTGCCAGCAGCTTGGGAGGCAGCGCGTTTCAGGGCACTGAAGCTTTCTTT
TRBV19	-	TRBJ1-2	-	CASSIDPGTSSGGYTF	TGTGCCAGTAGTATCGACCCTGGGACATCCTCGGGGGGCTACACCTTC
TRBV30	-	TRBJ2-7	once	CAWSSGRASYEQYF	TGTGCCTGGAGTAGTGGGCGAGCCTCCTACGAGCAGTACTTC
TRBV18	-	TRBJ2-7	-	CASSPDRQSYEQYF	TGTGCCAGCTCACCCGACAGACAGTCCTACGAGCAGTACTTC
TRBV18	TRBD1	TRBJ1-1	-	CASSPPGQGDTEAFF	TGTGCCAGCTCACCACCGGGACAGGGGGACACTGAAGCTTTCTTT
TRBV29-1	-	TRBJ1-1	-	CSTQGMNTEAFF	TGCAGCACACAGGGAATGAACACTGAAGCTTTCTTT
TRBV5-1	-	TRBJ1-1	-	CASSQGQGGTEAFF	TGCGCCAGCAGCCAGGGACAAGGGGGCACTGAAGCTTTCTTT
TRBV18	TRBD1	TRBJ1-1	-	CASSPGQGLTEAFF	TGTGCCAGCTCACCAGGACAGGGTCTGACTGAAGCTTTCTTT
TRBV10-3	TRBD2	TRBJ2-2	-	CAISRLAANTGELFF	TGTGCCATCAGTCGACTAGCGGCGAACACCGGGGAGCTGTTTTTT
TRBV28	-	TRBJ1-5	-	CASSRSGVSNQPQHF	TGTGCCAGCAGTAGGTCAGGGGTGAGCAATCAGCCCCAGCATTTT
TRBV5-1	TRBD1	TRBJ1-4	-	CASSLGQGVTNEKLFF	TGCGCCAGCAGCTTAGGACAGGGGGTTACTAATGAAAAACTGTTTTTT